Following are 15 T cell receptor beta chains from one sample sequenced in a study of T cell repertoires in ileal Crohn's disease. Libraries were prepared by immunoSEQ multiplex PCR; TCRdb keeps only in-frame clonotypes and omits some of them. The repertoire holds roughly 14,000 clones, with 65% to 85% as singletons. The sequenced sample was ileal tissue. The origin of the receptors is an adult with Crohn's disease.

The V gene is TRBV25-1, the J gene TRBJ2-7; D possibly corresponds to TRBD1 (5 bases). V dropped 6 bases and J dropped 0 bases, with 15 bases sitting between them. This CDR3 spans 15 amino acids. Germline V gives CDR1 MGHDK, CDR2 SYGVNS. The CDR3, as DNA: TGTGCCAGCAGCCTCGACAGTATCAGCTCCTACGAGCAGTACTTC. It is translated as CASSLDSISSYEQYF.

The chain joins TRBV27 to TRBJ2-7; 8 bases fit TRBD1. This CDR3 comprises 14 residues. The germline V gene encodes CDR1 MNHEY and CDR2 SMNVEV (reference sequence). V trimming: 6 bases; J trimming: 0 bases; junction bases outside the gene matches: 4. CDR3 region: CASRATGVSYEQYF. Written as DNA, the CDR3 is TGTGCCAGCAGGGCGACAGGGGTCTCCTACGAGCAGTACTTC.

The rearrangement uses TRBV2 and TRBJ1-1; 9 bases line up with TRBD1. The CDR3 extends over 14 amino acids. V dropped 8 bases and J dropped 3; count of bases not matched to a gene: 7. Per germline, CDR1 SNHLY and CDR2 FYNNEI. DNA for the CDR3: TGTGCCAGCGCCGGGGACAGGGAGGACACTGAAGCTTTCTTT. Translated, it gives CASAGDREDTEAFF. Full variable domain (rest looked up from reference TRBV2 and TRBJ1-1): EPEVTQTPSHQVTQMGQEVILRCVPISNHLYFYWYRQILGQKVEFLVSFYNNEISEKSEIFDDQFSVERPDGSNFTLKIRSTKLEDSAMYFCASAGDREDTEAFFGQGTRLTVV.

Remarks on this clone: A junction boundary mismatches the germline segment, possibly from a read error. This rearrangement joins TRBV7-7 to TRBJ2-5, with a possible D match to TRBD2 (6 bases). Germline CDR1 SSHAT, CDR2 FNYEAQ (reference sequence). The CDR3 has 16 residues. The CDR3 spells CASSRFLPSVQETQYF. CDR3 sequence (DNA): TGTGCTAGCAGCCGCTTTCTCCCTAGCGTGCAAGAGACCCAGTACTTC. The whole variable domain, remainder taken from reference TRBV7-7 and TRBJ2-5, is GAGVSQSPRYKVTKRGQDVTLRCDPISSHATLYWYQQALGQGPEFLTYFNYEAQPDKSGLPSDRFSAERPEGSISTLTIQRTEQRDSAMYRCASSRFLPSVQETQYFGPGTRLLVL.

V and J are TRBV6-1 and TRBJ2-3; 7 bases match TRBD1. Germline V CDR1 and CDR2: MNHNS, SASEGT. This CDR3 is built from 15 residues. The trim removed 2 bases at V and 0 bases at J, leaving 2 bases unmatched. The CDR3: CASSELGQSTDTQYF. CDR3 coding DNA: TGTGCCAGCAGTGAATTGGGACAGAGCACAGATACGCAGTATTTT.

The chain has TRBV6-1 and TRBJ2-7; 7 bases are a match to TRBD1. V dropped 6 bases and J dropped 0; count of bases not matched to a gene: 5. Germline CDR1 MNHNS, CDR2 SASEGT. This CDR3 has 14 residues. The CDR3 DNA reads TGTGCCAGCAGGGCCGGGACAGCCTCCTACGAGCAGTACTTC. Translation gives CASRAGTASYEQYF.

This clone was observed once. The chain recombines TRBV2 with TRBJ1-1; 7 bases agree with TRBD1. The V segment lost 6 bases and the J segment 6 bases; nucleotides outside the gene matches: 10. CDR3 length: 14 residues. Germline CDR1 reads SNHLY; CDR2 reads FYNNEI. The CDR3 here is CASSIRTGAAEAFF. CDR3 in DNA: TGTGCCAGCAGCATTAGGACAGGAGCTGCTGAAGCTTTCTTT.

The gene calls are TRBV5-5 and TRBJ2-7; the match to TRBD1 covers 7 bases. Germline V gene lookup returns CDR1 SGHKS and CDR2 YYEKEE (reference sequence). Trimming removed 4 bases from V and 3 bases from J; junction bases left unmatched: 7. CDR3 length: 14 residues. CDR3 loop: CASSPGQDSYEQYF. The CDR3 DNA reads TGTGCCAGCAGCCCCGGACAGGATAGCTACGAGCAGTACTTC.

This rearrangement joins TRBV5-6 to TRBJ2-3, with TRBD2 as a possible D gene (5 bases). This CDR3 contains 17 residues. From germline, CDR1 is SGHDT and CDR2 YYEEEE. The V end was cut by 1 base, the J end by 0 bases, with 15 bases between. The CDR3 reads CASSLLSRRVSTDTQYF. Written as DNA, the CDR3 is TGTGCCAGCAGCTTGTTAAGTCGGCGGGTTAGCACAGATACGCAGTATTTT.

This clone was seen a handful of times. The V and J genes are TRBV5-6 and TRBJ2-7; 7 bases line up with TRBD2. The germline V gene has CDR1 SGHDT and CDR2 YYEEEE. This CDR3 is 14 amino acids long. V gave up 4 bases and J gave up 8 bases; unmatched junction bases: 12. CDR3 in amino acids: CASSIWNGGGKQYF. The CDR3 DNA is TGTGCCAGCAGCATTTGGAATGGGGGGGGGAAGCAGTACTTC.

The V gene is TRBV6-1, the J gene TRBJ2-1; 15 positions agree with TRBD2. V lost 4 bases, J lost 10 bases, and 5 bases stayed unmatched. The germline gives CDR1 MNHNS, CDR2 SASEGT. The CDR3 is 15 amino acids. The CDR3 nucleotides are TGTGCCAGCAGTGGGGGACTAGCGGGGGGTGCGGAGCAGTTCTTC. Its translation is CASSGGLAGGAEQFF.

The CDR3 DNA sequence: TGCGCCAGCAGCCAAGAATCAGGCCGAAACTATGGCTACACCTTC. Protein: CASSQESGRNYGYTF. The gene calls are TRBV4-1 and TRBJ1-2; D is ambiguous. Trimming shortened V by 0 bases and J by 2 bases, and 10 bases separated the two germline ends. The CDR3 contains 15 residues. Germline loops: CDR1 MGHRA, CDR2 YSYEKL.

The chain recombines TRBV5-8 with TRBJ2-7; tentative D call: TRBD2 (6 bases). Germline CDR1 is SGHTS and CDR2 is YDEGEE. V lost 5 bases and J lost 1, with 16 bases in between. The length of the CDR3 is 15 residues. Here the CDR3 DNA reads TGTGCCAGCAGTCCGGGACTCTCTTTGTCCTACGAGCAGTACTTC. Translated: CASSPGLSLSYEQYF.

This chain connects TRBV19 to TRBJ1-1; TRBD1 matches 9 bases. The CDR3 is made up of 15 amino acids. The V and J ends lost 3 bases and 5 bases, in that order; junction bases with no gene match: 7. Looked up from germline, CDR1 is LNHDA and CDR2 is SQIVND (reference sequence). The CDR3: CASSITGTGNTEAFF. CDR3 nucleotide sequence: TGTGCCAGTAGTATTACCGGGACAGGGAATACTGAAGCTTTCTTT.

Only one count was recorded for this clone. This sequence joins TRBV5-4 and TRBJ2-7; D remains unclear. The CDR3 runs to 16 residues. Germline CDR1 reads SGHNT; CDR2 reads YYREEE (reference sequence). The germline V and J ends were trimmed by 4 bases and 2 bases, with 19 bases remaining between them. CDR3 nucleotide sequence: TGTGCCAGCAGCCACATGTCGTCCGCAAACCCCTACGAGCAGTACTTC. It yields the protein CASSHMSSANPYEQYF.